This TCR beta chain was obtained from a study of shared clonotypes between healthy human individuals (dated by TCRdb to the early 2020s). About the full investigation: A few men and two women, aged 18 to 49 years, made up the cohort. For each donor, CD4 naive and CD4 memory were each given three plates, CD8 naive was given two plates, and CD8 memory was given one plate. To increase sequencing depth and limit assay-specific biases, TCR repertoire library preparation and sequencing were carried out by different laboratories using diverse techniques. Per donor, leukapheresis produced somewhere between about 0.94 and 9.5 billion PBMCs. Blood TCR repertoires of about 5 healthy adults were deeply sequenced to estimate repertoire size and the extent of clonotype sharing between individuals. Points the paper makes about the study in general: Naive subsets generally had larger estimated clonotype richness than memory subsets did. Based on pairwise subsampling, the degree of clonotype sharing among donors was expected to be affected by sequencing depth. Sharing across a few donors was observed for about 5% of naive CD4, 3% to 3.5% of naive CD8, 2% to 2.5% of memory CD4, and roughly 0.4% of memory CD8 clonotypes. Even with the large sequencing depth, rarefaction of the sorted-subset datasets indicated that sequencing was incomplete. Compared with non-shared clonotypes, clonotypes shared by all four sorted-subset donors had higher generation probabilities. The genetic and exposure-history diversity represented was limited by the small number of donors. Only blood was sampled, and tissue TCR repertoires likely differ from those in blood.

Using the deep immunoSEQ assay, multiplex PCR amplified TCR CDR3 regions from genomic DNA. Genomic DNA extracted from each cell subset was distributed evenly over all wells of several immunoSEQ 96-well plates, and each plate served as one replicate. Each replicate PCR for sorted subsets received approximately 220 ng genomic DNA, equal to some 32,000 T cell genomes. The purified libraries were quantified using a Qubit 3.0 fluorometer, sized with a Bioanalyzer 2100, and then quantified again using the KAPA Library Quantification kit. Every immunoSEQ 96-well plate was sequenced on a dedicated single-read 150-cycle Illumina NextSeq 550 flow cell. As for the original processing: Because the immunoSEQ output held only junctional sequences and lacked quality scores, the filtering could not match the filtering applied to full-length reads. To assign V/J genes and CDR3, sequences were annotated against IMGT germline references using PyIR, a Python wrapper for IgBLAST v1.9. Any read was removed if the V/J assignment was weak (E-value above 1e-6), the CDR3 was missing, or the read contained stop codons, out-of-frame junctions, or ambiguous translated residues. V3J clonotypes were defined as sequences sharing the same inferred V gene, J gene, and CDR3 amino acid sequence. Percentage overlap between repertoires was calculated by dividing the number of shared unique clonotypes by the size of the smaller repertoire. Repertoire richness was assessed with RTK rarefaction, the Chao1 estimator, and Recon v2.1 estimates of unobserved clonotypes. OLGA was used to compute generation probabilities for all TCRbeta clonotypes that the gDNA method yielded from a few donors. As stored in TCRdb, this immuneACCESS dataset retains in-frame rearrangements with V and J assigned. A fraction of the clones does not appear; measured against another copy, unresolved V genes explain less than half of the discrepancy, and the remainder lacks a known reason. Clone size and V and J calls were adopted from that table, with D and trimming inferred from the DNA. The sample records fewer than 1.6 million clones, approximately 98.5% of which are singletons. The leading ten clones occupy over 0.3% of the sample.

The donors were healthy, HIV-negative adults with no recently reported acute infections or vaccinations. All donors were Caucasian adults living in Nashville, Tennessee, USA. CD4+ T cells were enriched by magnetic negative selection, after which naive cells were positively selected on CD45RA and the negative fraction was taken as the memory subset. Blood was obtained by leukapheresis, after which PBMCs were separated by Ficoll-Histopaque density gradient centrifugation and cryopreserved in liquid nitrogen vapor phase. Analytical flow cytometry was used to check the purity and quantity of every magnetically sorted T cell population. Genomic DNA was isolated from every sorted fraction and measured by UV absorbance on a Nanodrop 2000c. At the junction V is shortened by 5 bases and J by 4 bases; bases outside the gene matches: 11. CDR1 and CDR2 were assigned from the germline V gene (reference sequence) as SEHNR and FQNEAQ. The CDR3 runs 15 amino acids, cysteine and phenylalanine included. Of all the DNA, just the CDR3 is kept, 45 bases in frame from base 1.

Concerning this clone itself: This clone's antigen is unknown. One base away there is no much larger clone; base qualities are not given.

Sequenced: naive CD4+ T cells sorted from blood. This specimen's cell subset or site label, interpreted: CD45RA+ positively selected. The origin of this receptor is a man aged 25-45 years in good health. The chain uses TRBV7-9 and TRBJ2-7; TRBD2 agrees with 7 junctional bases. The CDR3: CASSPASGPRYEQYF. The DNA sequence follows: TGTGCCAGCAGCCCAGCTAGCGGCCCACGATACGAGCAGTACTTC.